This T cell receptor (beta chain) was captured by sequencing in a study of cytomegalovirus exposure and HLA in healthy donors. Study-wide findings and caveats: Earlier findings revealed that most TCR beta V segments proved productive either about 87% or about 30% of the time. Later analysis indicated greater clonal expansion among HLA-associated TCR beta chains than among equally common other chains.

This clone was seen a few times. No antigen is known for it. PCR amplification relied on 60 Vbeta primers (plus 13 Jbeta primers). Clones were sequenced by immunoSEQ multiplex PCR, and TCRdb holds only the in-frame ones, with some missing. The table shows roughly 100,000 clones, with roughly 71% occurring only once. CDR1 and CDR2 (germline): SNHLY, FYNNEI. The CDR3 has 14 residues. The ends lost 7 bases at V and 7 bases at J; junction bases unmatched: 6. V and J are TRBV2 and TRBJ1-5, with 11 bases that match TRBD1. This receptor was obtained from a woman between 35 and 50 years old in good health and CMV-seronegative. Sequenced input: PBMCs. CDR3 bases: TGTGCCAGCACCCCGGGACAGGGGGACCAGCCCCAGCATTTT. Translated, it gives CASTPGQGDQPQHF.